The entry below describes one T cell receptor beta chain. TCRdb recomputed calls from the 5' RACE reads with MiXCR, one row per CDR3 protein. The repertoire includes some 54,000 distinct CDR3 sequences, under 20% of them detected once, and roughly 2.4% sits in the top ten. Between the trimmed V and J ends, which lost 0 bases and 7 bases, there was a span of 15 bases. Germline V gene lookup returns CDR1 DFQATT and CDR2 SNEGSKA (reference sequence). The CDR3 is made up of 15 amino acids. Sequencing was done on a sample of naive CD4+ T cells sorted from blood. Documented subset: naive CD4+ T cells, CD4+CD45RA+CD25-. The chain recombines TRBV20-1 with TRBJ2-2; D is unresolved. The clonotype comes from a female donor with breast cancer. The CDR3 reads CSARDPQFGGGELFF. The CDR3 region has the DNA TGCAGTGCTAGAGATCCTCAATTCGGTGGCGGGGAGCTGTTTTTT.